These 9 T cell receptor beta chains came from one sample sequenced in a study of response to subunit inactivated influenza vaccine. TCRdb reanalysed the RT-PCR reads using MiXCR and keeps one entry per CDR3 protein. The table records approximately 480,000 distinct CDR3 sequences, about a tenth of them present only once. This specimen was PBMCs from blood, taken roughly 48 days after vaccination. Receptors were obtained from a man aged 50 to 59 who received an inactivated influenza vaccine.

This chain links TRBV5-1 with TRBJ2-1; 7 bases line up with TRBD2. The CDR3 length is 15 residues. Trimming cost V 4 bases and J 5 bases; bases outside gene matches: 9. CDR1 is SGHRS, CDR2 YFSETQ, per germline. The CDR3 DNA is TGCGCCAGCAGCAGAGGGCCAGGGAGGGACAATGAGCAGTTCTTC. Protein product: CASSRGPGRDNEQFF. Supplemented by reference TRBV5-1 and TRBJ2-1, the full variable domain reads KAGVTQTPRYLIKTRGQQVTLSCSPISGHRSVSWYQQTPGQGLQFLFEYFSETQRNKGNFPGRFSGRQFSNSRSEMNVSTLELGDSALYLCASSRGPGRDNEQFFGPGTRLTVL.

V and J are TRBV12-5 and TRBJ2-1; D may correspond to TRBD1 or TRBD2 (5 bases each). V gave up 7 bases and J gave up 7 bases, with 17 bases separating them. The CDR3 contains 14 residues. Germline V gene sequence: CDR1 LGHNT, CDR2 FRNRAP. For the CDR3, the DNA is TGTGCTAGTGCCTTGGGGCTAGCTGTAAATGAGCAGTTCTTC. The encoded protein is CASALGLAVNEQFF.

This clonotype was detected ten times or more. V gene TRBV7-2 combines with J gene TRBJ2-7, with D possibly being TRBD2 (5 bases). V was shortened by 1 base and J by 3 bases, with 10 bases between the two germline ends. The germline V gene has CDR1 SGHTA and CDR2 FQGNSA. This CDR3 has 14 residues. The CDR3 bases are TGTGCCAGCAGCTTAGGAGGGAAGATCTACGAGCAGTACTTC. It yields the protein CASSLGGKIYEQYF.

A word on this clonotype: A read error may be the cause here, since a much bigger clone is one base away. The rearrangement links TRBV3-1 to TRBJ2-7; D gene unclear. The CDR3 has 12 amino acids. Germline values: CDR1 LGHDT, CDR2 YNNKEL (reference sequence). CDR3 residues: CTSSQVVYEQYF. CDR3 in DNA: TGTACCAGCAGCCAAGTTGTCTACGAGCAGTACTTC.

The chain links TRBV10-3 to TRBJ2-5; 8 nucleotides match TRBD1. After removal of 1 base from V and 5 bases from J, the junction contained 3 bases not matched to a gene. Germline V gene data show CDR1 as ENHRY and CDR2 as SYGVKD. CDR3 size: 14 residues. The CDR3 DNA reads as TGTGCCATCAGTGAGTTCCGGACAGGGGAGACCCAGTACTTC. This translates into CAISEFRTGETQYF.

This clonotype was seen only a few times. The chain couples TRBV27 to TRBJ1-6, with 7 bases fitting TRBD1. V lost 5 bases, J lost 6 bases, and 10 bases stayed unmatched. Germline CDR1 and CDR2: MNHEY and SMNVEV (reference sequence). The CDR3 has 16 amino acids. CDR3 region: CASSTVQGSFNSPLHF. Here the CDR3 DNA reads TGTGCCAGCAGTACGGTACAGGGGTCGTTTAATTCACCCCTCCACTTT.

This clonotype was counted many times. The CDR3 bases are TGCAGCGTTGGAAGTTCGGGGCCGGATCAGCCCCAGCATTTT. This translates into CSVGSSGPDQPQHF. The chain carries TRBV29-1 and TRBJ1-5; maybe TRBD1 (5 bases). CDR1 and CDR2 (germline): SQVTM, ANQGSEA. Trimming cost V 4 bases and J 5 bases, with 15 bases left between them. The CDR3 runs 14 residues. Full variable domain (outside the CDR3, taken from reference TRBV29-1 and TRBJ1-5): SAVISQKPSRDICQRGTSLTIQCQVDSQVTMMFWYRQQPGQSLTLIATANQGSEATYESGFVIDKFPISRPNLTFSTLTVSNMSPEDSSIYLCSVGSSGPDQPQHFGDGTRLSIL.

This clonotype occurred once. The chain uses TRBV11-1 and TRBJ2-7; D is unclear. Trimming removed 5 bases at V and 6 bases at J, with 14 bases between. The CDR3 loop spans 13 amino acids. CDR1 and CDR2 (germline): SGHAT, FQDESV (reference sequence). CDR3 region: CASSPSNPGEQYF. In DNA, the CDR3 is TGTGCCAGCAGCCCTAGTAATCCCGGCGAGCAGTACTTC.

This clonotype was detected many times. The CDR3 nucleotides read TGTGCCAGCAGCCTCGGGACAGGCGGACCATGGGAGCAGTTCTTC. As protein: CASSLGTGGPWEQFF. The genes are TRBV12-3 or TRBV12-4 and TRBJ2-1; 8 nucleotides align to TRBD1. Losses at the gene ends were 6 bases for V and 10 bases for J; bases not matched to a gene: 14. This CDR3 has 15 amino acids.